The present entry profiles one TCR beta chain with its context. Its cognate antigen has yet to be identified. The sample holds no much larger clone one base away, and base qualities are not on file. The instrument was an Illumina HiSeq 1500. TCRdb applied fastp at Q25 and MiXCR to the public reads, then kept only in-frame beta chains. Each entry is one CDR3 protein sequence, shown with its most common DNA and genes. Within this sample are around 740,000 distinct CDR3 sequences, with under 40% of them counted one time only. The ten most abundant clones make up about 2.8% of the sample. The sample comes from a study of T cell repertoires in cytomegalovirus infection (dated 2019 in TCRdb). Regarding the complete study: Because public TCR beta signatures pointed to carriage of CMV infection together with the matching HLA type, the HLA type of each donor mattered for the analysis.

From its cysteine to its phenylalanine, the CDR3 spans 15 amino acids. The sequence is cut down to CDR3 DNA, 45 bases in frame from base 1. V loses 3 bases at its end and J loses 5 bases; junction bases beyond the gene matches: 8. Based on the germline V gene (reference sequence), the CDR1 and CDR2 sequences are DFQATT and SNEGSKA. What the authors observed across the whole study: The ex vivo response was dominated by HLA-C-restricted CMV-specific TCR beta clonotypes, which also provided the single most frequent clonotype in two of eight donors. Cumulative frequency of public TCR beta family members discriminated carriers of CMV infection plus the relevant HLA type in this cohort and an independent approximately 350-donor cohort.

Material for sequencing was PBMCs. The chain uses TRBV20-1 and TRBJ1-5; 9 middle bases align to TRBD1. This TCR came from a human donor in good health (CMV status not recorded). Some clones in this sample may be carry-over from other donors' samples. CDR3 reads: CSARGWTGVDQPQHF. The bases read TGCAGTGCTAGGGGGTGGACAGGGGTTGATCAGCCCCAGCATTTT.